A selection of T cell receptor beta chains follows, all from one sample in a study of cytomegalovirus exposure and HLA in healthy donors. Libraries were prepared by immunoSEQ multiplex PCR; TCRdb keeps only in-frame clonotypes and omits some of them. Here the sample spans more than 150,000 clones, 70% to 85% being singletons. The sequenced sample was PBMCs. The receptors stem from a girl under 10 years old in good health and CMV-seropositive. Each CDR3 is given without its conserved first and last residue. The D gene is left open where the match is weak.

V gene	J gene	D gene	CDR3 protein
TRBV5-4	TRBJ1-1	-	ASSLEGSEAF
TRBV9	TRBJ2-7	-	ASSPLVGSEQY
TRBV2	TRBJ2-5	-	ASSEALLTGETQY
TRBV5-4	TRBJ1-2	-	ASSLLTVPGYT
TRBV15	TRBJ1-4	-	ATSREGRGRPGEKLF
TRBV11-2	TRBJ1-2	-	ASSLAQENYGYT
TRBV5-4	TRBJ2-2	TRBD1	ASSTDRADTGELF
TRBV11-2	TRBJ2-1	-	ASTSVRQASYNEQF
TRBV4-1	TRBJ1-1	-	ASSQDRGEYTEAF
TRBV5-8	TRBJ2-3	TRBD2	ASSLASGSTDTQY
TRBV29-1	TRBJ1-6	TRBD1	SVALGQGESPLH
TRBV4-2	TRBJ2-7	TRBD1	ASSRHDRGRLPYEQY
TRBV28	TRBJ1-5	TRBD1	ATIPQGALSNQPQH
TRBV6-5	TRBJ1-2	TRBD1	ASRGTGDPYGYT
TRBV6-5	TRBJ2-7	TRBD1	ASSDRGNEQY
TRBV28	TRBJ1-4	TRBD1	ASSLVGTGNEKLF
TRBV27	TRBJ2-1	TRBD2	ASISGAGEVYNEQF
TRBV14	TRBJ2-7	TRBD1	ASSQATGTGAWQY
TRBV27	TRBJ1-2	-	ASRFRFEGAYGYT
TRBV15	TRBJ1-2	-	ATSRGGWQGGYT
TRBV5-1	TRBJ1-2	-	ASSLEPGVAYGYT
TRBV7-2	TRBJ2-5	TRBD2	ASSRTSGRWETQY
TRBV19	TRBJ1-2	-	ASSASRGGGDRYGYT
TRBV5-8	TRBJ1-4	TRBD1	ASSLPGQGSEKLF
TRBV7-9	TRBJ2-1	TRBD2	ASSPGTSGFNEQF
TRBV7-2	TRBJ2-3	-	ASSLNLAPDTQY
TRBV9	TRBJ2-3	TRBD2	ASSVETGGTQY
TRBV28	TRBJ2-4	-	ASTQTGTKNIQY
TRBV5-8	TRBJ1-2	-	ASSLGYRPISNYGYT
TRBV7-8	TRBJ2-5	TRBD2	ASSLGTGGPTQETQY
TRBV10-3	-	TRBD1	AIRQGAYEQY
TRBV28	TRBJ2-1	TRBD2	ASTGGAHSNEQF
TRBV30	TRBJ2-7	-	AWSGAGRLGEQY
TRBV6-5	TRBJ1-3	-	ASSYSQVTGNTIY
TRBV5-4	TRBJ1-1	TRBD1	ASSHLDRDTEAF
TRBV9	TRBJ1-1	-	ASSVSGYSEAF
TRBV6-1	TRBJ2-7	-	ASSVGVYEQY
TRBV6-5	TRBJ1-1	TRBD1	ASSYLQGANTEAF
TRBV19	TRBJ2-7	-	ASSMGLAYEQY
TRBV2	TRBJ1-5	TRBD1	ASSRDREQPQH
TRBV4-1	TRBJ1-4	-	ASSQGGLEKLF
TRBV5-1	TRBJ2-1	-	ASSSGSAYNEQF
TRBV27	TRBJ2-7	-	ASFLRKGAGEQY
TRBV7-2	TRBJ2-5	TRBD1	AMDRELQY
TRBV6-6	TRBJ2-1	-	ASSYDLTQNNEQF
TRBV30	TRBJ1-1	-	AWSALRGTEAF
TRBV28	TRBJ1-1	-	ASSLRSGWAEAF
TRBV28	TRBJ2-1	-	ASKFLGLTMNNEQF
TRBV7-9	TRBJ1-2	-	ASSLTGLAT
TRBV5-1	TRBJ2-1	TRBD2	ASSAGTIRTNEQF
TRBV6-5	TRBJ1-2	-	ASSYSERGAGGYT
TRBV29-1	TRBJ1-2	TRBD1	SVGTSRGRGYT
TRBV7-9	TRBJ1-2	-	ASSLAEYYGYT